Presented here are 8 T cell receptor beta chains from one specimen sequenced in a study of blood T cells in healthy people across ages (dated by TCRdb to between 2015 and 2017). Receptors were amplified or captured by 5' RACE. Sequencing took place on an Illumina HiSeq 2500. A second PCR of roughly 7 to 11 cycles was performed with a sample-barcoded 5' primer and a J-beta primer mix. The public reads were quality trimmed at Q25 with fastp and then assembled into clones with MiXCR by TCRdb, keeping productive beta chains. Each CDR3 protein appears once, grouped with its most common genes and DNA. In this sample the table shows about 780,000 distinct CDR3 sequences, 35% to 60% of which occur a single time. The top ten hold less than 20% of the sample. The sample comprised blood. The receptors shown here come from a man older than 75 in good health.

J is TRBJ1-1 and V is TRBV6-1; the D gene is possibly TRBD1 (5 bases). V dropped 5 bases and J dropped 1 base, with 11 bases sitting between them. The CDR3 runs 14 residues. Germline CDR1 MNHNS, CDR2 SASEGT. The CDR3 DNA reads as TGTGCCAGCAGTTCCAAGACAGAGAACACTGAAGCTTTCTTT. Its protein product is CASSSKTENTEAFF.

This clonotype was detected many times. The chain is built from TRBV4-1 and TRBJ2-1, with D possibly TRBD2 on 6 matching bases. CDR1 MGHRA and CDR2 YSYEKL come from the germline V gene. V lost 4 bases, J lost 8 bases, and 15 bases lay in between. The CDR3 has 14 residues. The CDR3 DNA reads TGCGCCAGCAGCCCTCTACCTGGGGGGTATGAGCAGTTCTTC. Translation gives CASSPLPGGYEQFF.

Concerning this clonotype itself: Mismatch with germline at one junction end may stem from a read error. For the CDR3, the DNA is TGCAGTGCTTCGAGCGGGACCAGCTCCGACGAGCAGTACTTC. Protein: CSASSGTSSDEQYF. The rearrangement joins TRBV20-1 to TRBJ2-5, with TRBD2 identical over 7 bases. Matching the DNA end better, TRBJ2-7 makes the J call doubtful. The CDR3 sequence is 14 residues long. From germline, CDR1 is DFQATT and CDR2 SNEGSKA (reference sequence).

The V gene is TRBV4-1, the J gene TRBJ2-7; TRBD2 agrees at 8 bases. The junction had 1 base not matched to a gene; V was cut back by 0 bases and J by 3 bases. This CDR3 comprises 14 residues. From germline, CDR1 is MGHRA and CDR2 YSYEKL. CDR3 loop: CASSQETSVYEQYF. DNA of the CDR3: TGCGCCAGCAGCCAAGAGACTAGCGTCTACGAGCAGTACTTC.

In its sample, this clonotype was seen once. V and J are TRBV4-2 and TRBJ2-1, with TRBD2 identical over 9 bases. Germline V gene data show CDR1 as LGHNA and CDR2 as YNFKEQ. The CDR3 contains 17 residues. The trim removed 0 bases at V and 5 bases at J, leaving 8 bases unmatched. CDR3 in amino acids: CASSQDGGTSINNEQFF. CDR3 DNA: TGTGCCAGCAGCCAAGATGGGGGGACTAGCATCAACAATGAGCAGTTCTTC.

The chain recombines TRBV6-5 with TRBJ2-1; no firm D call. CDR3 length: 15 amino acids. The V end was cut by 4 bases, the J end by 0 bases, with 10 bases between. Germline V gene data show CDR1 as MNHEY and CDR2 as SVGAGI. The CDR3 sequence is CASSSGNPSYNEQFF. The DNA for the CDR3 is TGTGCCAGCAGTTCCGGAAACCCCTCCTACAATGAGCAGTTCTTC.

The chain combines TRBV20-1 with TRBJ2-4; a weak D match, TRBD2 (7 bases). The germline V and J ends were trimmed by 5 bases and 0 bases, with 17 bases remaining between them. The germline V gene has CDR1 DFQATT and CDR2 SNEGSKA (reference sequence). The CDR3 extends over 16 amino acids. The CDR3 here is CSAPARGGLAKNIQYF. The CDR3 coding sequence is TGCAGTGCTCCGGCAAGGGGGGGACTAGCCAAAAACATTCAGTACTTC.

Remarks on this clonotype: This clone may be a read error of a much larger clone one base away. V usage is TRBV5-1 and J usage is TRBJ2-3; D not resolved. This CDR3 contains 13 residues. Trimming left V 4 bases short and J 4 bases short, with 10 bases between. Looked up from germline, CDR1 is SGHRS and CDR2 is YFSETQ. This chain's CDR3 is CASSVDLADTQYF. CDR3 coding DNA: TGCGCCAGCAGCGTGGATTTGGCAGATACGCAGTATTTT. Together with reference TRBV5-1 and TRBJ2-3, the CDR3 gives the full variable domain: KAGVTQTPRYLIKTRGQQVTLSCSPISGHRSVSWYQQTPGQGLQFLFEYFSETQRNKGNFPGRFSGRQFSNSRSEMNVSTLELGDSALYLCASSVDLADTQYFGPGTRLTVL.